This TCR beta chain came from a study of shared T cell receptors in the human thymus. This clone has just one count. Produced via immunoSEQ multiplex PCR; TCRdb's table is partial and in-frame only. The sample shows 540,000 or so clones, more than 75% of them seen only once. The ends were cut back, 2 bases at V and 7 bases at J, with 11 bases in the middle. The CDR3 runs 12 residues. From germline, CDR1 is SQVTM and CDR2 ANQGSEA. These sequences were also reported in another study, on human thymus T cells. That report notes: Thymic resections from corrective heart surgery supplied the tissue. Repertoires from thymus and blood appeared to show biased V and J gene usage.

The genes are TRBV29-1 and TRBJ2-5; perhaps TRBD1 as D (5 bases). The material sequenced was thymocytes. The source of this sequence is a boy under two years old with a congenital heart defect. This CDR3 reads CSVEFQGRTQYF. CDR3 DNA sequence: TGCAGCGTTGAATTTCAGGGTAGGACCCAGTACTTC.